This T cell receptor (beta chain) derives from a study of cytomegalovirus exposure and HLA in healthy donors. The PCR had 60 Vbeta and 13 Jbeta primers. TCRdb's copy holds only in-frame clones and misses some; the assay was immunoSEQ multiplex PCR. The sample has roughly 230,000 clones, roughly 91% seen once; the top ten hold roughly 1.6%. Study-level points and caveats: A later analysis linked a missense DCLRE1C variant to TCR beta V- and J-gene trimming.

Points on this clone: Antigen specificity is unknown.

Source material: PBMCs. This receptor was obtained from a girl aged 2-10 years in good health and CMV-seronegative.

This chain's CDR3 is CASSEGGMALYGYTF. CDR3 nucleotide sequence: TGTGCCAGCAGCGAGGGGGGGATGGCACTCTATGGCTACACCTTC. The chain recombines TRBV9 with TRBJ1-2; D is possibly TRBD1 (6 bases). Germline CDR1 and CDR2: SGDLS and YYNGEE. The CDR3 spans 15 residues. V lost 3 bases to trimming and J lost 4 bases, with 16 bases between them.